The TCR beta chain described here comes from a study of CD8 T cells in Susac syndrome. The multiple sclerosis controls were treatment-naive patients, and their relapsing-remitting disease was stable or active. The CD8+ and CD4+ T cells were isolated magnetically using a negative isolation approach, whereas the TEMRA cells were enriched by FACS. Per germline, CDR1 MNHNY and CDR2 SVGAGI (reference sequence). Trimming took 5 bases from V and 5 from J, leaving 12 bases between them. The CDR3 totals 13 residues. RNA amounts of about 0.5 to 1 ug underwent reverse transcription with random hexamers. MiXCR, run by TCRdb on the immunoSEQ multiplex PCR reads, gives a single entry per CDR3 protein. The sample has about 250,000 distinct CDR3 sequences, around 93% seen once.

The source is a human donor with multiple sclerosis. The sequenced sample was CD4+ T cells from PBMCs. This chain joins TRBV6-6 and TRBJ2-5; TRBD1 or TRBD2 may be the D gene (6 bases each). Written as DNA, the CDR3 is TGTGCCAGCAGTCCACAGGGAGGTGAGACCCAGTACTTC. Amino acids: CASSPQGGETQYF.